This T cell receptor (beta chain) originates from a study of vaccination effects on CD4 cells after COVID-19. CDR1 and CDR2 from the germline V gene are SEHNR and FQNEAQ (reference sequence). V dropped 1 base and J dropped 2; count of bases not matched to a gene: 0. CDR3 length: 14 amino acids. Using immunoSEQ multiplex PCR, the repertoire was profiled, and TCRdb retains in-frame clones only, with some absent. Of about 29,000 clones listed, about 74% are singletons. A remark on this clone: What it binds is not known.

Study-level results: Late post-vaccination, clones induced by infection and those induced by vaccine underwent marked clonal contraction.

The ViraFEST assay expanded antigen-specific CD4+ T cells with viral peptide pools before sequencing. Having been cultured for about ten days, the cells underwent CD4+ T cell isolation. The vaccine given was either BNT162b2 or mRNA-1273, in two doses. In the vaccine recipients, nucleocapsid antibodies were negative and there was no prior SARS-CoV-2 infection. This chain links TRBV7-9 with TRBJ2-7; 9 bases are a match to TRBD1. This TCR came from a human donor who received a COVID-19 vaccine. The material was CD4+ T cells from PBMCs cultured with HCoV-OC43 spike peptides, obtained after COVID-19 vaccination. The sample's subset: HCoV-OC43 spike overlapping peptide pool stimulation. The CDR3 sequence: CASSLGTGAYEQYF. The CDR3 coding sequence is TGTGCCAGCAGCTTAGGGACAGGGGCCTACGAGCAGTACTTC.